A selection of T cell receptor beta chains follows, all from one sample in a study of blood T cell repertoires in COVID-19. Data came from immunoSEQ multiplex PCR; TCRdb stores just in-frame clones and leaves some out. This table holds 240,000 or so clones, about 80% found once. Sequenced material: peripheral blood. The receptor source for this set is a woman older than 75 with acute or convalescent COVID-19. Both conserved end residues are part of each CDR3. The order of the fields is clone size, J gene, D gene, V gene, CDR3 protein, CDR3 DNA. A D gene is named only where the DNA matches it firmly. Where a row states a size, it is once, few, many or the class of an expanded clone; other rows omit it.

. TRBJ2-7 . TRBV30 CAWSVRYEQYF TGTGCCTGGAGTGTGAGGTACGAGCAGTACTTC
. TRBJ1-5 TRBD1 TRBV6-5 CASWGQVNQPQHF TGTGCCAGCTGGGGACAGGTCAATCAGCCCCAGCATTTT
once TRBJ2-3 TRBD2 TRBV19 CASRERGRTDTQYF TGTGCCAGTAGAGAGCGGGGTCGCACAGATACGCAGTATTTT
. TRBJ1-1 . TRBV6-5 CASTRSGGDTEAFF TGTGCCAGCACTCGTTCGGGGGGGGACACTGAAGCTTTCTTT
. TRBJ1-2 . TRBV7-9 CASTTTGIGASYGYTF TGTGCCAGCACCACGACAGGAATAGGGGCAAGCTATGGCTACACCTTC
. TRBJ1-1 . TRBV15 CATSRGSARVQAEAFF TGTGCCACCAGCAGAGGATCCGCCCGAGTTCAGGCTGAAGCTTTCTTT
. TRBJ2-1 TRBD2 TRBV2 CASRSSGNNEQFF TGTGCCAGCAGGTCTAGCGGTAACAATGAGCAGTTCTTC
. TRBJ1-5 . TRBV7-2 CASSAFQGNQPQHF TGTGCCAGCAGCGCCTTCCAGGGGAATCAGCCCCAGCATTTT
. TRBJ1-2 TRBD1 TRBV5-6 CASSLPTGDGYTF TGTGCCAGCAGTTTACCGACAGGGGATGGCTACACCTTC
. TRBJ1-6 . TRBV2 CASSEDRSSYNSPLHF TGTGCCAGCAGTGAAGACAGGAGCTCCTATAATTCACCCCTCCACTTT
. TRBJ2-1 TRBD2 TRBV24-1 CATSVLGLAGHNEQFF TGTGCCACCAGTGTCCTGGGACTAGCGGGGCACAATGAGCAGTTCTTC
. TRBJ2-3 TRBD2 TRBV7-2 CASSLVTSGGAADTQYF TGTGCCAGCAGCTTAGTGACTAGCGGGGGGGCTGCAGATACGCAGTATTTT
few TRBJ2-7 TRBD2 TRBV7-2 CASSPQGAGGLREQYF TGTGCCAGCAGCCCACAGGGAGCGGGGGGCCTCCGCGAGCAGTACTTC
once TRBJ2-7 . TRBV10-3 CAISPGQLYEQYF TGTGCCATCAGCCCGGGACAACTATACGAGCAGTACTTC
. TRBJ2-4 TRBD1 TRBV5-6 CASRSGQGGNIQYF TGTGCCAGCAGATCTGGACAGGGTGGAAACATTCAGTACTTC
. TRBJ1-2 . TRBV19 CASNRQGTGYGYTF TGTGCCAGTAATCGTCAGGGGACGGGCTATGGCTACACCTTC
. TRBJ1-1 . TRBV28 CASSLWDSGSNTEAFF TGTGCCAGCAGTTTATGGGATTCGGGGTCGAACACTGAAGCTTTCTTT
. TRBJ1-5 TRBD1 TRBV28 CASTKRGQGGDQPQHF TGTGCCAGCACAAAGAGGGGGCAAGGGGGAGACCAGCCCCAGCATTTT
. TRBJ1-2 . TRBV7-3 CASSPGEGYTF TGTGCCAGCAGCCCAGGGGAGGGCTACACCTTC
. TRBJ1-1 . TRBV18 CASSPGGGQNTEAFF TGTGCCAGCTCCCCAGGCGGCGGACAGAACACTGAAGCTTTCTTT
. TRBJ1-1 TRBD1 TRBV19 CASSDRTGGDTEAFF TGTGCCAGTAGTGACCGGACAGGGGGGGACACTGAAGCTTTCTTT
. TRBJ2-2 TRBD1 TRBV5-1 CASSLGQGAGELFF TGCGCCAGCAGCTTGGGGCAGGGGGCCGGGGAGCTGTTTTTT
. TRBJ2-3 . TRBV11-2 CASSPPGNTQYF TGTGCCAGCAGCCCTCCAGGGAATACGCAGTATTTT
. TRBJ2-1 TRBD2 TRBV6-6 CASSYSDGGVEQFF TGTGCCAGCAGTTACTCGGACGGGGGGGTGGAGCAGTTCTTC
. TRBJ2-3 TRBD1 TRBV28 CASNHPAGRTGGAADTQYF TGTGCCAGCAACCACCCAGCGGGCAGGACAGGGGGCGCCGCAGATACGCAGTATTTT
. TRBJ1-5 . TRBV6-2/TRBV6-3 CASSDPSRGLAQPQHF TGTGCCAGCAGTGATCCCTCACGGGGGTTGGCGCAGCCCCAGCATTTT
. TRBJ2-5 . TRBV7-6 CASTDLIGVGTQYF TGTGCCAGCACCGACCTTATAGGGGTGGGGACCCAGTACTTC
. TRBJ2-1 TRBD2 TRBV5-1 CASSLGAGSGNEQFF TGCGCCAGCAGCTTGGGAGCGGGAAGTGGCAATGAGCAGTTCTTC
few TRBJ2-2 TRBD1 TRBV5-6 CASSYRGPGTGELFF TGTGCCAGCAGCTACAGGGGGCCGGGCACCGGGGAGCTGTTTTTT
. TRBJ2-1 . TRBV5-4 CASSEESNEQFF TGTGCCAGCAGCGAGGAATCCAATGAGCAGTTCTTC
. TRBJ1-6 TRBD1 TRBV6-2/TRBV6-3 CASSYNTPGQANSPLHF TGTGCCAGCAGTTACAACACCCCGGGACAGGCTAATTCACCCCTCCACTTT
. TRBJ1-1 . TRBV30 CAWSRYGRANTEAFF TGTGCCTGGAGTAGATATGGTCGAGCGAACACTGAAGCTTTCTTT
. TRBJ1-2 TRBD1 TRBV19 CASSTGTGGASRGYTF TGTGCCAGTAGTACGGGGACAGGGGGCGCATCTCGCGGCTACACCTTC
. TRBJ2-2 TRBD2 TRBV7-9 CASSHGTSGVTGELFF TGTGCCAGCAGCCACGGGACTAGCGGAGTAACCGGGGAGCTGTTTTTT
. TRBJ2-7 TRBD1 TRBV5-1 CASSILGTGPYEQYF TGCGCCAGCAGCATCCTCGGGACAGGGCCCTACGAGCAGTACTTC
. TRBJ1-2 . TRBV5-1 CASTLTTGGRGGYTF TGCGCCAGCACTCTTACGACGGGAGGTAGGGGTGGCTACACCTTC
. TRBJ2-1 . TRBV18 CASSPLGQGGHNEQFF TGTGCCAGCTCACCACTCGGCCAGGGGGGCCACAATGAGCAGTTCTTC
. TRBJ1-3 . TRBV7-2 CASSLGQAYSGNTIYF TGTGCCAGCAGCTTAGGACAGGCCTACTCTGGAAACACCATATATTTT
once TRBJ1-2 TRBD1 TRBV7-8 CASSLTLSAGGANYGYTF TGTGCCAGCAGCTTAACCTTATCGGCAGGGGGCGCTAACTATGGCTACACCTTC
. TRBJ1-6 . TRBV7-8 CASSPWGRGRNNSPLHF TGTGCCAGCAGCCCCTGGGGGAGGGGCAGAAATAATTCACCCCTCCACTTT
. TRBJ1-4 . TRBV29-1 CSVSFGSEKLFF TGCAGCGTTTCCTTCGGTTCCGAAAAACTGTTTTTT
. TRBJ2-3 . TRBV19 CASSLGAGVDTQYF TGTGCCAGTAGTCTAGGGGCGGGTGTGGATACGCAGTATTTT
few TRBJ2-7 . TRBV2 CASSERAGAPYEQYF TGTGCCAGCAGTGAACGGGCGGGGGCCCCCTACGAGCAGTACTTC
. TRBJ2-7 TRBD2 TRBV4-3 CASSQGGSGGRAYEQYF TGCGCCAGCAGCCAAGGCGGGTCCGGCGGGAGGGCCTACGAGCAGTACTTC
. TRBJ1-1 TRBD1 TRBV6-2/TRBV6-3 CASSPKGQLNTEAFF TGTGCCAGCAGTCCCAAGGGACAGCTGAACACTGAAGCTTTCTTT
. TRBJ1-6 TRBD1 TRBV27 CASSFRTGRNSPLHF TGTGCCAGCAGTTTCCGGACAGGGAGGAATTCACCCCTCCACTTT
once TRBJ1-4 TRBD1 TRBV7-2 CASSPQTGGKEKLFF TGTGCCAGCAGCCCTCAGACAGGGGGGAAAGAAAAACTGTTTTTT
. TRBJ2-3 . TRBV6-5 CASTPRQVTDTQYF TGTGCCAGCACTCCGCGTCAGGTCACAGATACGCAGTATTTT
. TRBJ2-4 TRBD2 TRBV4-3 CASSQEAGGKPSKNIQYF TGCGCCAGCAGCCAAGAAGCGGGGGGGAAACCTTCCAAAAACATTCAGTACTTC